This T cell receptor beta chain came from a study of T cell repertoires in cytomegalovirus infection. Background on the study: Indications of both CMV infection and matching HLA type were provided by public TCR beta signatures.

TCRdb reprocessed the reads via MiXCR and lists one record per CDR3 protein. Here the sample spans 150,000 or so distinct CDR3 sequences, 6.5% being singletons. On this clonotype: Its antigen is still unknown.

Whole-study results and caveats: The ex vivo response showed dominance by HLA-C-restricted CMV-specific TCR beta clonotypes. Carriers of CMV and the relevant HLA type were discriminated by public TCR beta frequency.

The source of this sequence is a human donor in good health (CMV status not recorded). Some clones in this sample may be carry-over from other donors' samples. Sequenced material: PBMCs.

The CDR3, as DNA: TGCGCCAGCAGCTACTGGACATCCGGTGAGACCCAGTACTTC. Translated, it gives CASSYWTSGETQYF. This chain connects TRBV5-1 to TRBJ2-5; D possibly corresponds to TRBD1 (5 bases). This CDR3 comprises 14 residues. V lost 3 bases to trimming and J lost 5 bases, with 14 bases between them. Germline V lookup: CDR1 SGHRS, CDR2 YFSETQ. The full variable domain, in which reference TRBV5-1 and TRBJ2-5 provide the parts outside the CDR3, is KAGVTQTPRYLIKTRGQQVTLSCSPISGHRSVSWYQQTPGQGLQFLFEYFSETQRNKGNFPGRFSGRQFSNSRSEMNVSTLELGDSALYLCASSYWTSGETQYFGPGTRLLVL.